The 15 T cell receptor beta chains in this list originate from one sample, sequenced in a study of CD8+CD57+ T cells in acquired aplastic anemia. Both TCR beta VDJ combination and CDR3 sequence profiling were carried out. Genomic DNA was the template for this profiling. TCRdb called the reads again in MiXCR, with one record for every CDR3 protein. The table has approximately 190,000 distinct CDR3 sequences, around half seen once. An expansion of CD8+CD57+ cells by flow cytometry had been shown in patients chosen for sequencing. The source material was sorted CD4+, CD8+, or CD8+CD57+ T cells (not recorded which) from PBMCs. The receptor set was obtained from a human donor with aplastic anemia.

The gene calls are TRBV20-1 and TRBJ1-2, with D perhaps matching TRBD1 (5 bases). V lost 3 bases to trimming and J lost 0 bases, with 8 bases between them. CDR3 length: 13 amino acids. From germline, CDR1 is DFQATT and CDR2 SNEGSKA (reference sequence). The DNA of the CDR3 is TGCAGTGCTAGCCTAGGGGCTAACTATGGCTACACCTTC. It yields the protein CSASLGANYGYTF.

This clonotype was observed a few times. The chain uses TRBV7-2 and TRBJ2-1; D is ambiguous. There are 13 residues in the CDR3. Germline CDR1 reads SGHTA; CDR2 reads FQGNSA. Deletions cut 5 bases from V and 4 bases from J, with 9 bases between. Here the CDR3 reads CASSDLGYNEQFF. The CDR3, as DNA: TGTGCCAGCAGCGACCTAGGGTACAATGAGCAGTTCTTC.

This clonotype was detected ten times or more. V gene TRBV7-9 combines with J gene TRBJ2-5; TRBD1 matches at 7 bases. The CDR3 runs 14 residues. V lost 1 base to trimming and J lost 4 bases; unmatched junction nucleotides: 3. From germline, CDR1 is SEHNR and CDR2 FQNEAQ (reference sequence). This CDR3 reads CASSLEYRGETQYF. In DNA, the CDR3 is TGTGCCAGCAGCTTAGAATACAGGGGAGAGACCCAGTACTTC.

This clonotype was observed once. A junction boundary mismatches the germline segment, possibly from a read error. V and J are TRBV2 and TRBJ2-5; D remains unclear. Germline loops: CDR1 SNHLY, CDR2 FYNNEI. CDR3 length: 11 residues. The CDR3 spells CASTEYETQYF. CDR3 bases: TGTGCCAGCACTGAATATGAGACCCAGTACTTC.

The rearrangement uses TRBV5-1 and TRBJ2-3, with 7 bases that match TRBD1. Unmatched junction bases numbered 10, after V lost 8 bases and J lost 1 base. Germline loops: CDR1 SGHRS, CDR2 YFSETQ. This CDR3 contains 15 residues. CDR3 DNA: TGCGCCAGTCGATTAACAGGGGATCGCACAGATACGCAGTATTTT. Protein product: CASRLTGDRTDTQYF.

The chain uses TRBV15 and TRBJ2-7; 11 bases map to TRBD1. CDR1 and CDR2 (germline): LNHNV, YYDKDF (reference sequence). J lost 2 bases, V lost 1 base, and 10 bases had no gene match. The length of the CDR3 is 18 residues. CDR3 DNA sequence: TGTGCCACCAGCAGAGTCTCCTACCGGGACAGGGGGACCTACGAGCAGTACTTC. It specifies CATSRVSYRDRGTYEQYF.

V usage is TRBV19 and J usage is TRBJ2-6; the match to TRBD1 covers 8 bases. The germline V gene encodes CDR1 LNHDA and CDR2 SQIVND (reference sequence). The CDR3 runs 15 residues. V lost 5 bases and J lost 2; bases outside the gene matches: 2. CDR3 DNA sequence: TGTGCCAGTAGTCGGACAGGGACTGGGGCCAACGTCCTGACTTTC. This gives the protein CASSRTGTGANVLTF.

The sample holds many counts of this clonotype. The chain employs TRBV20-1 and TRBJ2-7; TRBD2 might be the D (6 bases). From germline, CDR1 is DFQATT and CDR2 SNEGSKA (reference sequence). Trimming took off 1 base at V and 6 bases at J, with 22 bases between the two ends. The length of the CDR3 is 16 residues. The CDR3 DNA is TGCAGTGCTAGAGCCACCGGGACTCGTTTTAGGAGCGAGCAGTACTTC. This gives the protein CSARATGTRFRSEQYF.

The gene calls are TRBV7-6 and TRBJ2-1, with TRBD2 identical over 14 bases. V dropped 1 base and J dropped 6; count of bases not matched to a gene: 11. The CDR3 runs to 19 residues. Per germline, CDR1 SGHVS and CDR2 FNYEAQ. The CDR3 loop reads CASSLELKKGLAGANEQFF. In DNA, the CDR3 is TGTGCCAGCAGCTTAGAACTAAAAAAGGGACTAGCGGGGGCCAATGAGCAGTTCTTC.

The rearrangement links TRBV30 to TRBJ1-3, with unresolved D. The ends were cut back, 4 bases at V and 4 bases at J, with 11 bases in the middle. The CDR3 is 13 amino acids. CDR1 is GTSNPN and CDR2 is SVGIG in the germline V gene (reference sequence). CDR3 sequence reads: CAWTKGAGNTIYF. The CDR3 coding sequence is TGTGCCTGGACGAAGGGTGCCGGAAACACCATATATTTT.

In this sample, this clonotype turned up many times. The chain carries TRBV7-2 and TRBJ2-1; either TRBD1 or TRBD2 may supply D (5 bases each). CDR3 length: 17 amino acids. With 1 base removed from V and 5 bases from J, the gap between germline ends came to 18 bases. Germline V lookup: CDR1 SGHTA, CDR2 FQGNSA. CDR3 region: CASSLVNWGRRDNEQFF. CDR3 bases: TGTGCCAGCAGCTTAGTCAATTGGGGGAGACGGGACAATGAGCAGTTCTTC.

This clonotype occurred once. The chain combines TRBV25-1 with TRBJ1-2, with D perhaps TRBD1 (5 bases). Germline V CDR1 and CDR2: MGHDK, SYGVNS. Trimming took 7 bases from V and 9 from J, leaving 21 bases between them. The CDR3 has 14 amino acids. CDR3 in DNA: TGTGCCAGCACCGGGGGTGGGGTGGGGAAGCGCTACACCTTC. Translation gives CASTGGGVGKRYTF.

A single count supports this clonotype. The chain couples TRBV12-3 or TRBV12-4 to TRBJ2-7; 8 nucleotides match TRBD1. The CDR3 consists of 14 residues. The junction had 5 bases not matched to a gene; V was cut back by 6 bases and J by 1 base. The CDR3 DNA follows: TGTGCCAGCAGCTCACGGGACAGGTCCTACGAGCAGTACTTC. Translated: CASSSRDRSYEQYF.

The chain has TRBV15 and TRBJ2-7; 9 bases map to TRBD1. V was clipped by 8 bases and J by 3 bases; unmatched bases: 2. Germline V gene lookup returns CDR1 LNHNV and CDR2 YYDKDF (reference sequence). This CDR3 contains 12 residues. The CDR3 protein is CATGTGRYEQYF. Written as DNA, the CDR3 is TGTGCCACCGGGACAGGGCGCTACGAGCAGTACTTC.

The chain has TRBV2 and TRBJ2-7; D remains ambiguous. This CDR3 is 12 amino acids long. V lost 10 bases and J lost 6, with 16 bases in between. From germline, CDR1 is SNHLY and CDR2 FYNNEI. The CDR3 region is CATGPLLREQYF. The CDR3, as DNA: TGTGCCACAGGACCATTACTACGCGAGCAGTACTTC.